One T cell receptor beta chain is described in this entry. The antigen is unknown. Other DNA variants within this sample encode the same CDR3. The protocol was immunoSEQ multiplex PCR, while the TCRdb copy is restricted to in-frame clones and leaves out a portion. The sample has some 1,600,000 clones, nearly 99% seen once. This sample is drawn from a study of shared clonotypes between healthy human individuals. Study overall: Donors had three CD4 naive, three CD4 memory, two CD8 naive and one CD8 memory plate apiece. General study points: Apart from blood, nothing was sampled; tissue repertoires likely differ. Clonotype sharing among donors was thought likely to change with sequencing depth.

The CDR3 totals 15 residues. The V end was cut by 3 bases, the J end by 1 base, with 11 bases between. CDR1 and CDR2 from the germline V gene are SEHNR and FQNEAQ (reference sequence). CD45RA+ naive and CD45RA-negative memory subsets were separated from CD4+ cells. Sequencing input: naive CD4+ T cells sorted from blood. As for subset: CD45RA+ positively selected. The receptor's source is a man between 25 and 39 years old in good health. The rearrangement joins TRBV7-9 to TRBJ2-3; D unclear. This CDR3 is CASSLGIPGTDTQYF. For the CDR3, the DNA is TGTGCCAGCAGCTTGGGGATACCCGGCACAGATACGCAGTATTTT.